What follows are 10 T cell receptor beta chains derived from one specimen sequenced in a study of blood T cell repertoires in COVID-19. Only in-frame clones appear in the TCRdb table, and some are missing; sequencing was by immunoSEQ multiplex PCR. This sample has about 78,000 clones, with around nine tenths found just once. The sample taken for sequencing was peripheral blood. These receptors came from a woman aged 55-70 years with acute or convalescent COVID-19.

The chain joins TRBV3-1 (or the pseudogene TRBV3-2) to TRBJ2-3; D call uncertain. The CDR3 totals 14 residues. The germline gives CDR1 LGHDT, CDR2 YNNKEL (reference sequence). Trimming took 4 bases from V and 3 from J, leaving 11 bases between them. The CDR3 DNA reads TGTGCCAGCAGCCGCGTCGAGGCAACAGATACGCAGTATTTT. Encoded protein: CASSRVEATDTQYF.

The rearrangement joins TRBV11-2 to TRBJ2-7; D call uncertain. In germline, CDR1 is SGHAT, CDR2 FQNNGV. CDR3 size: 12 residues. The V gene lost 5 bases and the J gene lost 3 bases, with 8 bases spanning the gap. The CDR3 bases are TGTGCCAGCAGCGTGAATAGCTACGAGCAGTACTTC. Amino acid sequence: CASSVNSYEQYF.

The J gene is TRBJ2-3, the V gene TRBV29-1, with no clear D. V shed 3 bases and J shed 0 bases, with 10 bases lying between them. Germline V CDR1 and CDR2: SQVTM, ANQGSEA. The CDR3 sequence is 14 residues long. CDR3 protein: CSVDGKTSTDTQYF. DNA for the CDR3: TGCAGCGTTGACGGCAAGACTAGCACAGATACGCAGTATTTT.

This chain uses TRBV5-1 with TRBJ2-5; maybe TRBD1 (6 bases). The V end lost 6 bases, the J end lost 5 bases, and 11 bases lay between the germline ends. This CDR3 is 12 amino acids long. Germline values: CDR1 SGHRS, CDR2 YFSETQ. As DNA, the CDR3 is TGCGCCAGCAATCAGGGGATGGAGACCCAGTACTTC. Its translation: CASNQGMETQYF.

This chain connects TRBV5-4 to TRBJ1-2, with D possibly TRBD1 on 6 matching bases. Germline values: CDR1 SGHNT, CDR2 YYREEE (reference sequence). V was shortened by 4 bases and J by 3 bases, with 13 bases between the two germline ends. The CDR3 length is 14 residues. The CDR3 sequence: CASSPRTDDYGYTF. CDR3 nucleotide sequence: TGTGCCAGCAGCCCCCGGACAGATGACTATGGCTACACCTTC.

The chain uses TRBV2 and TRBJ1-1; TRBD1 agrees at 8 bases. There are 11 residues in the CDR3. The V segment lost 10 bases and the J segment 8 bases; nucleotides outside the gene matches: 6. The germline CDR1 and CDR2 sequences are SNHLY and FYNNEI. Here the CDR3 DNA reads TGTGCCATCGTACAGGGGGGAGAAGCTTTCTTT. It codes for CAIVQGGEAFF.

The chain has TRBV7-2 and TRBJ2-3; D remains ambiguous. The CDR3 contains 13 residues. Per germline, CDR1 SGHTA and CDR2 FQGNSA. Trimming pared 5 bases from V and 2 bases from J, leaving 8 bases between. The CDR3 DNA is TGTGCCAGCAGCGCAACTAACACAGATACGCAGTATTTT. Amino acid sequence: CASSATNTDTQYF.

The V call is TRBV7-2, the J call TRBJ2-7; tentative D call: TRBD2 (5 bases). The CDR3 length is 14 residues. V lost 1 base and J 5 bases, leaving 12 bases between the germline ends. Germline CDR1 SGHTA, CDR2 FQGNSA. CDR3 protein: CASSLGGELNEQYF. The CDR3 DNA is TGTGCCAGCAGCTTAGGGGGAGAGTTGAACGAGCAGTACTTC.

The chain is built from TRBV28 and TRBJ1-2; TRBD1 aligns across 7 bases. Trimming removed 6 bases from V and 9 bases from J; junction bases left unmatched: 16. CDR1 and CDR2 (germline): MDHEN, SYDVKM. The CDR3 is 15 amino acids. The chain's CDR3 is CASRTTGTGWRSYTF. The CDR3 DNA reads as TGTGCCAGCAGAACGACAGGGACGGGTTGGAGGAGCTACACCTTC.

CDR3 nucleotide sequence: TGTGCCAGCAGCTTAGGGCCTAGCGGGGGGGCCGAATGGACCTACGAGCAGTACTTC. Residues: CASSLGPSGGAEWTYEQYF. V and J are TRBV7-2 and TRBJ2-7; 12 positions agree with TRBD2. Germline-derived CDR1 and CDR2 are SGHTA and FQGNSA. This CDR3 has 19 residues. The V gene end was trimmed by 1 base and the J gene end by 2 bases; junction bases not matched to a gene: 12. The whole variable domain, remainder taken from reference TRBV7-2 and TRBJ2-7, is GAGVSQSPSNKVTEKGKDVELRCDPISGHTALYWYRQSLGQGLEFLIYFQGNSAPDKSGLPSDRFSAERTGGSVSTLTIQRTQQEDSAVYLCASSLGPSGGAEWTYEQYFGPGTRLTVT.